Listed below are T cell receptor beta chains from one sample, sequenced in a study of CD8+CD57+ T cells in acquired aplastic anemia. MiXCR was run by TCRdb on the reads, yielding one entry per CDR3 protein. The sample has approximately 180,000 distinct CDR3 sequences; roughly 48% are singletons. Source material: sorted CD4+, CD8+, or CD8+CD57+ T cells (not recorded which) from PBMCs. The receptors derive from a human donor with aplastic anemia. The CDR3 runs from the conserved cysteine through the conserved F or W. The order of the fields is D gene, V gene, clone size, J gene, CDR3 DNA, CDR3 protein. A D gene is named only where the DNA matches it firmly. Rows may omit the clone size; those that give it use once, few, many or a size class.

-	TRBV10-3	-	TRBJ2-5	TGTGCCATCAGTGAGTCGGAGGGGAGCCAAGGGACTCAGTACTTC	CAISESEGSQGTQYF
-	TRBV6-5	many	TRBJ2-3	TGTGCCAGCAGTTACGGGGGTAGAATCACAGATACGCAGTATTTT	CASSYGGRITDTQYF
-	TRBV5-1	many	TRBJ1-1	TGCGCCAGCAGCATAACCGGCACAGGGACGACTGAAGCTTTCTTT	CASSITGTGTTEAFF
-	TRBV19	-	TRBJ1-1	TGTGCCAGTAGTATAGAACACAGGGAGAGGTACACTGAAGCTTTCTTT	CASSIEHRERYTEAFF
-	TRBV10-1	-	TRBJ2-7	TGCGCCAGCGAGAGGAACCTCGGGGACGGGCAGTACTTC	CASERNLGDGQYF
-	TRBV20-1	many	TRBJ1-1	TGCAGTGCTAGAGATCCAAGGCAAAACACTGAAGCTTTCTTT	CSARDPRQNTEAFF
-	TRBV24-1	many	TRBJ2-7	TGTGCCACCAGTGACTCCACGTACGAGCAGTACTTC	CATSDSTYEQYF
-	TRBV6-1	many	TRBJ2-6	TGTGCCAGCAGTGAAGAGAGGGTCGGGGCCAACGTCCTGACTTTC	CASSEERVGANVLTF
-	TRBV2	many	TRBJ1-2	TGTGCCAGCAGCCCGAGGGGCAGGGAAACCTTC	CASSPRGRETF
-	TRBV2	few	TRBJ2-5	TGTGCCAGCAGTGATGACTACTTC	CASSDDYF
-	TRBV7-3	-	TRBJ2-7	TGTGCCAGCAGCTCGGGCCACAGCTACGAGCAGTACTTC	CASSSGHSYEQYF
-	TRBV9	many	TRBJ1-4	TGTGCCAGCAGCGAGGGTGCAACTAATGAAAAACTGTTTTTT	CASSEGATNEKLFF
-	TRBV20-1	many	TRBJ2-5	TGCAGTGCTAGATCGAGCGGACCATACCAAGAGACCCAGTACTTC	CSARSSGPYQETQYF
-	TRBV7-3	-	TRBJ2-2	TGTGCCAGCAGCGATGCCGGTACTAGCACCGGGGAGCTGTTTTTT	CASSDAGTSTGELFF
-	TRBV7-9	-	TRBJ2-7	TGTGCCAGCAGCGACACACAGGGTTACGAGCAGTACTTC	CASSDTQGYEQYF
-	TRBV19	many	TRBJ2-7	TGTGCCAGTAGTATACAGAGCTCCTACGAGCAGTACTTC	CASSIQSSYEQYF
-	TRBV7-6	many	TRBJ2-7	TGTGCCAGCAGCTTAGCGGCAGGGGAGACCTACGAGCAGTACTTC	CASSLAAGETYEQYF
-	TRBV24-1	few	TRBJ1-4	TGTGCCACCAGTGAAGGGGGAAATGAAAAACTGTTTTTT	CATSEGGNEKLFF
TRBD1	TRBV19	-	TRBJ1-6	TGTGCCAGTAGTCCCACAGGGGGCGGGTCACCCCTCCACTTT	CASSPTGGGSPLHF
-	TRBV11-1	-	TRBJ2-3	TGTGCCAGCAGCTTAGTTGGGGCCGCGCCAGATACGCAGTGTTTT	CASSLVGAAPDTQCF
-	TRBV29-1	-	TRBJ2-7	TGCAGCGTTTTGGGCAGCTACGAGCAGTACTTC	CSVLGSYEQYF
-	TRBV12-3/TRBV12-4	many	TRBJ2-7	TGTGCCAGCAGTCCCACGTGGGCTCTCTCCTACGAGCAGTACTTC	CASSPTWALSYEQYF
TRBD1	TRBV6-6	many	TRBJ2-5	TGTGCCAGCAGTTACCCAGAGTTCCGGGACAGGGGCGAGACCCAGTACTTC	CASSYPEFRDRGETQYF
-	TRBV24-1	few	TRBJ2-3	TGTGCCACCAGTGGCGACAGGAGGGGGTCAGATACGCAGTATTTT	CATSGDRRGSDTQYF
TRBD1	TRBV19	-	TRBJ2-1	TGTGCCAGTAGGCTTTCCGGGACAGGAAGCAATGAGCAGTTCTTC	CASRLSGTGSNEQFF
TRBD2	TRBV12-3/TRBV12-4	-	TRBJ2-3	TGTGCCAGCAGTTTCGGGACTAGCGGGGGGACAGATACGCAGTATTTT	CASSFGTSGGTDTQYF
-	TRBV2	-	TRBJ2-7	TGTGCCAGCCTTGCTCCGGGACGGTACTCCTACGAGCAGTACTTC	CASLAPGRYSYEQYF
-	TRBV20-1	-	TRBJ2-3	TGCAGTGCCCGTTCGCTAGAGTACAAAGATACGCAGTATTTT	CSARSLEYKDTQYF
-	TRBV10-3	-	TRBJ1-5	TGTGCCATCAGTGATTTTGGGCCTGGGGCATTTAGCAATCAGCCCCAGCATTTT	CAISDFGPGAFSNQPQHF
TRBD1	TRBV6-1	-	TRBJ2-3	TGTGCCAGCAGGGACGGGACAGTAGGCGCGGATACGCAGTATTTT	CASRDGTVGADTQYF
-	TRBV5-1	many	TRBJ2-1	TGCGCCAGCAGAAACACCCTGGGCAATGAGCAGTTCTTC	CASRNTLGNEQFF
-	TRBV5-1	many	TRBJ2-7	TGCGCCAGCAGCTTTTACAGGGAAGTCAACGAGCAGTACTTC	CASSFYREVNEQYF
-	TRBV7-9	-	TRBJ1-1	TGTGCCAGCAGCTTATGGGGTGGGGTGAACACTGAAGCTTTCTTT	CASSLWGGVNTEAFF
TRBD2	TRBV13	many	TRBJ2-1	TGTGCCAGCACTGAGCGGGGGGGATACAATGAGCAGTTCTTC	CASTERGGYNEQFF
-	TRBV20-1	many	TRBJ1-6	TGCAGTGCTAGAGATGGTCTTGCCCTCAATTCACCCCTCCACTTT	CSARDGLALNSPLHF